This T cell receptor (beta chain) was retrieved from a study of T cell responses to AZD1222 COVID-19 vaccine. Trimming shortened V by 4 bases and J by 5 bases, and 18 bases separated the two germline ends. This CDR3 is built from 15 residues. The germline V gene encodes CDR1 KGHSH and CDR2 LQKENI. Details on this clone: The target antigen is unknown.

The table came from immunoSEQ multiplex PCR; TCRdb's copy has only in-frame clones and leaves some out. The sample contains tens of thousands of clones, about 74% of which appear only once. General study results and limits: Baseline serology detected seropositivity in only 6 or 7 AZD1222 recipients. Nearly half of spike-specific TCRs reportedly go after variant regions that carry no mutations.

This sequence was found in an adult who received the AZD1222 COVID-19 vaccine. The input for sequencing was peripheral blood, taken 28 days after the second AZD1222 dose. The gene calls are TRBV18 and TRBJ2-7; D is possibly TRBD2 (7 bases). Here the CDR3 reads CASSLTRGGAHEQYF. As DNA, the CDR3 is TGTGCCAGCTCACTGACGAGGGGGGGGGCCCACGAGCAGTACTTC.